Presented here are 9 T cell receptor beta chains from one specimen sequenced in a study of OX40 agonist ivuxolimab in advanced cancers. This table comes from immunoSEQ multiplex PCR, and its TCRdb copy is limited to in-frame clones, with some not included. The table records more than 65,000 clones, around nine tenths of them present only once. Sequences were derived from CD4+ or CD8+ T cells sorted from blood, sampled in a trial of the OX40 agonist ivuxolimab. Receptor source: an adult with an advanced solid tumor such as melanoma, head and neck, liver or kidney cancer.

The chain couples TRBV5-1 to TRBJ2-5; the match to TRBD2 covers 7 bases. The germline CDR1 and CDR2 sequences are SGHRS and YFSETQ. This CDR3 has 14 amino acids. V lost 2 bases, J lost 2 bases, and 3 bases stayed unmatched. Here the CDR3 DNA reads TGCGCCAGCAGCTTCGGGACTATACAAGAGACCCAGTACTTC. Encoded protein: CASSFGTIQETQYF.

The gene calls are TRBV6-5 and TRBJ2-7, with no clear D. V lost 2 bases, J lost 2 bases, and 10 bases lay in between. Germline V gene sequence: CDR1 MNHEY, CDR2 SVGAGI. CDR3 length: 14 residues. The CDR3, as DNA: TGTGCCAGCAGTTACGAGCCTAGGACCTACGAGCAGTACTTC. Protein product: CASSYEPRTYEQYF.

This chain uses TRBV27 with TRBJ2-1; D is undetermined. The V gene's germline CDR1 is MNHEY and CDR2 SMNVEV (reference sequence). Trimming shortened V by 7 bases and J by 0 bases, and 13 bases separated the two germline ends. This CDR3 is built from 15 residues. CDR3: CASTGSLSSYNEQFF. The CDR3 nucleotides are TGTGCCAGCACCGGATCTCTGAGCTCCTACAATGAGCAGTTCTTC.

The CDR3 region is CASSMGQGISNEQFF. CDR3 nucleotide sequence: TGTGCCAGCAGCATGGGGCAGGGTATCTCCAATGAGCAGTTCTTC. The chain links TRBV7-6 to TRBJ2-1, with D maybe TRBD1 (5 bases). From germline, CDR1 is SGHVS and CDR2 FNYEAQ. Trimming cost V 5 bases and J 6 bases, with 17 bases left between them. The CDR3 length is 15 residues.

The chain has TRBV5-4 and TRBJ2-1; D ambiguous. Trimming stripped 6 bases from V and 5 bases from J, with 18 bases between. The CDR3 is 15 amino acids. Germline CDR1 reads SGHNT; CDR2 reads YYREEE (reference sequence). The CDR3 sequence: CASTPETGRNNEQFF. Here the CDR3 DNA reads TGTGCCAGCACCCCGGAAACGGGTAGGAACAATGAGCAGTTCTTC.

The chain has TRBV7-6 and TRBJ2-4; 9 bases match TRBD1. The CDR3 runs to 16 residues. From germline, CDR1 is SGHVS and CDR2 FNYEAQ. V lost 6 bases to trimming and J lost 2 bases; unmatched junction nucleotides: 8. The CDR3 is CASSTGQGFTKNIQYF. The CDR3 bases are TGTGCCAGCAGTACAGGACAGGGGTTCACCAAAAACATTCAGTACTTC.

The J gene is TRBJ2-5, the V gene TRBV16; 10 positions match TRBD1. V lost 0 bases to trimming and J lost 3 bases; unmatched junction nucleotides: 1. CDR3 length: 15 residues. The germline CDR1 and CDR2 sequences are KGHSY and FQNENV. CDR3: CASSQSGTGEETQYF. The CDR3 nucleotides are TGTGCCAGCAGCCAATCTGGGACAGGGGAAGAGACCCAGTACTTC.

The V call is TRBV7-9, the J call TRBJ2-2; D may be TRBD2 (6 bases). This CDR3 has 16 amino acids. Germline CDR1 is SEHNR and CDR2 is FQNEAQ (reference sequence). The germline V and J ends were trimmed by 1 base and 6 bases, with 15 bases remaining between them. The CDR3: CASSLVGGLKAGELFF. The CDR3 DNA sequence: TGTGCCAGCAGCTTAGTTGGGGGGTTGAAGGCCGGGGAGCTGTTTTTT.

The genes are TRBV5-7 and TRBJ1-5, with D perhaps TRBD1 (5 bases). TRBV5-7 is noted as an ORF with a role that remains uncertain. Trimming removed 0 bases from V and 6 bases from J, with 13 bases in between. The CDR3 covers 15 residues. Written as DNA, the CDR3 is TGTGCCAGCAGCTTGGGAGTGGGGGGGATTCAGCCCCAGCATTTT. The encoded protein is CASSLGVGGIQPQHF.